A single sample gave rise to the 9 T cell receptor beta chains below, sequenced in a study of blood T cell repertoires in COVID-19. Clones were read by immunoSEQ multiplex PCR, and TCRdb kept only the in-frame ones, dropping some. The sample shows about 63,000 clones, 88% of them seen only once. The sequencing sample was made of peripheral blood. The receptors were gathered from a human donor in a cohort sampled during active COVID-19.

The V gene is TRBV11-2, the J gene TRBJ2-3, with TRBD2 as a possible D gene (6 bases). V lost 3 bases, J lost 6 bases, and 19 bases lay in between. The CDR3 totals 16 residues. Germline CDR1 and CDR2: SGHAT and FQNNGV. The CDR3 loop is CASSFWAGTEGDTQYF. CDR3 sequence (DNA): TGTGCCAGCAGCTTTTGGGCCGGGACGGAGGGGGATACGCAGTATTTT.

The chain couples TRBV9 to TRBJ2-3, with D possibly TRBD1 on 6 matching bases. The germline V gene encodes CDR1 SGDLS and CDR2 YYNGEE. Trimming stripped 4 bases from V and 2 bases from J, with 11 bases between. The CDR3 covers 14 residues. The CDR3 bases are TGTGCCAGCAGCCAAAGGGGGACCACAGATACGCAGTATTTT. It specifies CASSQRGTTDTQYF.

The rearrangement joins TRBV5-1 to TRBJ1-5; weak D call: TRBD1 (6 bases). CDR1 is SGHRS, CDR2 YFSETQ, per germline. This CDR3 spans 15 amino acids. V dropped 2 bases and J dropped 7 bases, with 16 bases sitting between them. The CDR3 nucleotides are TGCGCCAGCAGCTTAGCGGGGGGCGCTTCCCAGCCCCAGCATTTT. This gives the protein CASSLAGGASQPQHF. The full variable domain, rest sourced from reference TRBV5-1 and TRBJ1-5, is KAGVTQTPRYLIKTRGQQVTLSCSPISGHRSVSWYQQTPGQGLQFLFEYFSETQRNKGNFPGRFSGRQFSNSRSEMNVSTLELGDSALYLCASSLAGGASQPQHFGDGTRLSIL.

This clone was picked up a small number of times. The chain carries TRBV5-6 and TRBJ2-3; 9 bases fit TRBD2. J lost 2 bases, V lost 1 base, and 8 bases had no gene match. Germline CDR1 reads SGHDT; CDR2 reads YYEEEE. The CDR3 spans 17 residues. The CDR3: CASSLFGGGAPTDTQYF. The CDR3 coding sequence is TGTGCCAGCAGCTTGTTTGGCGGGGGGGCCCCCACAGATACGCAGTATTTT.

This clone was seen more than once but under ten times. CDR3 in DNA: TGTGCCAGCAGTTTTCAAGTGGGAGGGGGGGACGAGCAGTACTTC. Its translation is CASSFQVGGGDEQYF. The V gene is TRBV27, the J gene TRBJ2-7; a weak D match, TRBD2 (7 bases). The V end was cut by 3 bases, the J end by 5 bases, with 17 bases between. CDR1 and CDR2 from the germline V gene are MNHEY and SMNVEV (reference sequence). The CDR3 runs to 15 residues.

The V gene is TRBV6-5, the J gene TRBJ1-1, with D hard to call. In germline, CDR1 is MNHEY, CDR2 SVGAGI. V lost 6 bases and J lost 4, with 12 bases in between. The CDR3 length is 13 residues. The CDR3 DNA reads TGTGCCAGCAGAAAATCTCGGTCCACTGAAGCTTTCTTT. It specifies CASRKSRSTEAFF.

This clone was recorded once. The chain couples TRBV6-5 to TRBJ1-6; D is unresolved. The germline V gene encodes CDR1 MNHEY and CDR2 SVGAGI. The CDR3 is made up of 13 amino acids. V was shortened by 11 bases and J by 7 bases, with 15 bases between the two germline ends. The CDR3 protein is CAGREVKNSPLHF. The CDR3 DNA reads as TGTGCCGGCCGGGAGGTAAAAAATTCACCCCTCCACTTT.

The rearrangement joins TRBV12-3 or TRBV12-4 to TRBJ1-2; 8 bases are shared with TRBD1. J gave up 2 bases and V 6 bases, and 2 bases lay outside the gene matches. This CDR3 is built from 13 residues. The CDR3 loop reads CASRGQGNYGYTF. CDR3 bases: TGTGCCAGCAGAGGACAGGGAAACTATGGCTACACCTTC.

The chain recombines TRBV7-9 with TRBJ1-2; 7 positions match TRBD1. CDR1 is SEHNR, CDR2 FQNEAQ, per germline (reference sequence). V dropped 5 bases and J dropped 1; count of bases not matched to a gene: 1. This CDR3 is 13 amino acids long. The chain's CDR3 is CASSRDSNYGYTF. DNA of the CDR3: TGTGCCAGCAGCCGGGACAGTAACTATGGCTACACCTTC.